A selection of T cell receptor beta chains follows, all from one sample in a study of technical replicates of blood from a handful of donors. Sequencing used immunoSEQ multiplex PCR; TCRdb keeps in-frame clones, though not all of them. This table has roughly 82,000 clones, about 89% appearing once. The sequenced material came from T cells isolated from PBMCs. These receptors originate from a human donor in good health. Each CDR3 is given with its conserved first and last residue. D genes are given only for firm matches. Clone size is not always given. Where it is, it says once, few, many or a class for expanded clones.

cdr3_aa | cdr3_nt | j_call | d_call | v_call | clone_size
CASRDRVNGYTF | TGTGCCAGCAGGGACAGGGTCAATGGCTACACCTTC | TRBJ1-2 | TRBD1 | TRBV25-1 | -
CASSQNVYSGNTIYF | TGCGCCAGCAGTCAAAACGTCTACTCTGGAAACACCATATATTTT | TRBJ1-3 | - | TRBV23-1 | -
CASSLGGMNTEAFF | TGTGCCAGCAGCTTAGGAGGGATGAACACTGAAGCTTTCTTT | TRBJ1-1 | - | TRBV11-1 | -
CASSSRDREFADTQYF | TGTGCCAGCAGCTCCCGGGACAGGGAGTTCGCAGATACGCAGTATTTT | TRBJ2-3 | TRBD1 | TRBV5-6 | few
CASSVGGLEQYF | TGTGCCAGCAGCGTAGGAGGGTTGGAGCAGTACTTC | TRBJ2-7 | - | TRBV9 | -
CASSLDRLGSADTQYF | TGCGCCAGCAGCTTGGATCGACTAGGTTCGGCGGATACGCAGTATTTT | TRBJ2-3 | - | TRBV5-1 | -
CASSLSTLTGSYEQYF | TGTGCCAGCTCACTCTCAACTCTGACAGGCTCCTACGAGCAGTACTTC | TRBJ2-7 | - | TRBV18 | -
CASSFQGYSYEQYF | TGTGCCAGCAGTTTCCAGGGGTACTCCTACGAGCAGTACTTC | TRBJ2-7 | - | TRBV28 | -
CASSSGLAPQETQYF | TGTGCCAGTAGTTCGGGACTAGCGCCGCAAGAGACCCAGTACTTC | TRBJ2-5 | TRBD2 | TRBV19 | -
CATSRASGQGLLETQYF | TGTGCCACCAGCCGAGCTTCAGGGCAGGGTTTATTAGAGACCCAGTACTTC | TRBJ2-5 | - | TRBV15 | -
CASSVDGGTDTQYF | TGTGCCAGCAGCGTTGACGGGGGCACAGATACGCAGTATTTT | TRBJ2-3 | - | TRBV9 | -
CASGLTLGGARNTEAFF | TGTGCTAGTGGTTTGACTTTGGGGGGGGCGAGGAACACTGAAGCTTTCTTT | TRBJ1-1 | - | TRBV12-5 | -
CASSQVHRGAVGGYTF | TGCGCCAGCAGCCAAGTTCATCGCGGGGCCGTGGGTGGCTACACCTTC | TRBJ1-2 | - | TRBV4-1 | -
CASSLVSNQETQYF | TGCGCCAGCAGCTTGGTCAGTAATCAAGAGACCCAGTACTTC | TRBJ2-5 | - | TRBV5-1 | -
CASSGYTGTGGTGELFF | TGTGCCAGCAGCGGATATACCGGGACAGGGGGCACCGGGGAGCTGTTTTTT | TRBJ2-2 | TRBD1 | TRBV11-3 | -
CASSSFGVGFPQAFF | TGTGCCAGCAGCTCCTTCGGGGTAGGTTTTCCTCAAGCTTTCTTT | TRBJ1-1 | - | TRBV11-2 | -
CASSQATTYEQYF | TGCGCCAGCAGCCAAGCAACAACCTACGAGCAGTACTTC | TRBJ2-7 | - | TRBV4-1 | -
CASSSLIGGVNEQYF | TGTGCCAGCAGCTCCTTAATTGGAGGTGTCAACGAGCAGTACTTC | TRBJ2-7 | - | TRBV5-4 | -
CASSPDMNYGYTF | TGTGCCAGCAGCCCAGACATGAACTATGGCTACACCTTC | TRBJ1-2 | - | TRBV11-2 | -
CATLSGTANTGELFF | TGTGCCACCCTATCCGGGACAGCGAACACCGGGGAGCTGTTTTTT | TRBJ2-2 | TRBD1 | TRBV28 | -
CASSLWESSYEQYF | TGTGCCAGCAGCTTGTGGGAGAGCTCCTACGAGCAGTACTTC | TRBJ2-7 | - | TRBV5-4 | -
CATSRERELGNSPLHF | TGTGCCACCAGCAGAGAACGGGAATTGGGTAATTCACCCCTCCACTTT | TRBJ1-6 | - | TRBV15 | -
CASSPGLAGVDTQYF | TGCGCCAGCAGCCCGGGACTAGCGGGGGTTGATACGCAGTATTTT | TRBJ2-3 | TRBD2 | TRBV10-1 | -
CASSHFGAGGYTF | TGCGCCAGCAGCCATTTCGGGGCGGGGGGCTACACCTTC | TRBJ1-2 | - | TRBV4-1 | -
CASSQGGFLLAGDTQYF | TGCGCCAGCAGCCAAGGGGGGTTCTTGCTAGCGGGAGATACGCAGTATTTT | TRBJ2-3 | TRBD2 | TRBV4-1 | -
CASTLRGRGYGYTF | TGTGCCAGCACCCTAAGGGGGAGGGGATATGGCTACACCTTC | TRBJ1-2 | - | TRBV6-1 | -
CSSRDRGYNEQFF | TGCAGCTCCCGGGACAGGGGATACAATGAGCAGTTCTTC | TRBJ2-1 | TRBD1 | TRBV29-1 | -
CAWRQGGWETQYF | TGTGCCTGGAGACAGGGAGGGTGGGAGACCCAGTACTTC | TRBJ2-5 | - | TRBV30 | -
CASSQVEGGGPQHF | TGCGCCAGCAGCCAAGTCGAGGGAGGGGGGCCCCAGCATTTT | TRBJ1-5 | - | TRBV4-1 | few
CASSLSIGVTGVVEQFF | TGTGCCAGCAGCTTAAGTATCGGGGTTACAGGGGTCGTCGAGCAGTTCTTC | TRBJ2-1 | TRBD1 | TRBV7-9 | -
CAWSGAPNYEQYF | TGTGCCTGGAGTGGGGCCCCCAACTACGAGCAGTACTTC | TRBJ2-7 | - | TRBV30 | -
CASSQFPEGLRAGELFF | TGCGCCAGCAGCCAATTTCCAGAGGGTCTAAGGGCCGGGGAGCTGTTTTTT | TRBJ2-2 | - | TRBV4-1 | -
CASSIPTGNTEAFF | TGTGCCAGTAGTATTCCGACAGGGAACACTGAAGCTTTCTTT | TRBJ1-1 | - | TRBV19 | few
CASSRDRPVTDTQYF | TGCGCCAGCAGCCGGGACAGGCCAGTCACAGATACGCAGTATTTT | TRBJ2-3 | TRBD1 | TRBV5-1 | once
CATSKTGQSSLNYGYTF | TGTGCCACCAGCAAAACGGGACAGTCCTCCCTTAACTATGGCTACACCTTC | TRBJ1-2 | TRBD1 | TRBV15 | -
CASSARRDDYNEQFF | TGCGCCAGCAGCGCCCGGCGGGACGACTACAATGAGCAGTTCTTC | TRBJ2-1 | - | TRBV4-1 | -
CASSQVGSGDINGYTF | TGCGCCAGCAGCCAAGTAGGATCCGGGGACATTAATGGCTACACCTTC | TRBJ1-2 | - | TRBV4-1 | few
CASSIAGYGYTF | TGTGCCAGTAGTATAGCGGGTTATGGCTACACCTTC | TRBJ1-2 | - | TRBV19 | -
CATRDRSTDTQYF | TGTGCCACTCGGGACAGAAGCACAGATACGCAGTATTTT | TRBJ2-3 | TRBD1 | TRBV5-4 | -
CASSLSSLSSYEQYF | TGTGCCAGCAGCTTGAGTAGCCTCAGCTCCTACGAGCAGTACTTC | TRBJ2-7 | - | TRBV5-4 | -
CASSGRGGANTGELFF | TGTGCCAGCAGCGGTCGAGGGGGCGCGAACACCGGGGAGCTGTTTTTT | TRBJ2-2 | TRBD1 | TRBV7-6 | -
CASSTQGALTEAFF | TGTGCCAGCAGCACACAGGGGGCATTGACTGAAGCTTTCTTT | TRBJ1-1 | TRBD1 | TRBV11-2 | -
CASRPSRVAGYNEQFF | TGTGCCAGCAGGCCTTCGAGAGTGGCGGGCTACAATGAGCAGTTCTTC | TRBJ2-1 | - | TRBV2 | -
CASSYSKGLNEQFF | TGTGCCAGCAGTTACTCAAAGGGGCTCAATGAGCAGTTCTTC | TRBJ2-1 | - | TRBV6-5 | -
CASSLTGVYGYTF | TGTGCCAGCAGCTTAACGGGTGTCTATGGCTACACCTTC | TRBJ1-2 | - | TRBV11-2 | -
CASSSGHGNQPQHF | TGTGCCAGCAGCTCCGGACACGGTAATCAGCCCCAGCATTTT | TRBJ1-5 | - | TRBV7-6 | -
CASSLAREGGELFF | TGTGCCAGCAGCTTAGCCCGGGAGGGCGGGGAGCTGTTTTTT | TRBJ2-2 | TRBD2 | TRBV11-3 | -
CATSHMDRDLTEAFF | TGTGCCACCAGCCACATGGACAGGGATCTCACTGAAGCTTTCTTT | TRBJ1-1 | TRBD1 | TRBV15 | few
CASSGQGPQLNEQFF | TGTGCCAGCAGTGGACAGGGCCCCCAGTTAAATGAGCAGTTCTTC | TRBJ2-1 | TRBD1 | TRBV6-1 | -
CAIRTTQGTSSYEQYF | TGTGCCATCAGGACGACCCAGGGGACGAGCTCCTACGAGCAGTACTTC | TRBJ2-7 | - | TRBV10-3 | -